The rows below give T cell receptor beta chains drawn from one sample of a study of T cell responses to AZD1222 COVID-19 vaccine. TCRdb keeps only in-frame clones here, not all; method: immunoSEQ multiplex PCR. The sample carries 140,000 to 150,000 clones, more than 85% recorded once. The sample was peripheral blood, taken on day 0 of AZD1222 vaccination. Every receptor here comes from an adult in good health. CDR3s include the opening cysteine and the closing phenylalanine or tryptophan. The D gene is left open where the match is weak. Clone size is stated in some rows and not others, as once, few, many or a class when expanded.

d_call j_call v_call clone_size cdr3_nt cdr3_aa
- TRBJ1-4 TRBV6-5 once TGTGCCAGCAGCCAGGACAGTTCTAGTGAAAAACTGTTTTTT CASSQDSSSEKLFF
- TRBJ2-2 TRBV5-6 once TGTGCCAGCAGCTTGAAGGGTAAGTCGGGCACCGGGGAGCTGTTTTTT CASSLKGKSGTGELFF
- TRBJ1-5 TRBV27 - TGTGCCAGCAGTTCCTGGGGGGGTCAGCCCCAGCATTTT CASSSWGGQPQHF
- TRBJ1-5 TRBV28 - TGTGCCAGCAGTTTACTTCGCAGGGAGATAACATATAGTCCCAATCAGCCCCAGCATTTT CASSLLRREITYSPNQPQHF
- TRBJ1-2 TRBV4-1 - TGCGCCAGCAGCCAAGATGGTGAGGCCTCAGCTAACTATGGCTACACCTTC CASSQDGEASANYGYTF
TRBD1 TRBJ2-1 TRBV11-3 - TGTGCCAGCAGCTCCCGGACAGGGCACAATGAGCAGTTCTTC CASSSRTGHNEQFF
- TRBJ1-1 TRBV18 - TGTGCCAGCTCACCCAACAGGGTAATGAACACTGAAGCTTTCTTT CASSPNRVMNTEAFF
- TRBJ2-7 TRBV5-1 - TGCGCCAGCAGAGATACCGGGACATGGCAGTATTTC CASRDTGTWQYF
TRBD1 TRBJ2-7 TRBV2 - TGTGCCAGCAGTCGGGACAGCCCCTACGAGCAGTACTTC CASSRDSPYEQYF
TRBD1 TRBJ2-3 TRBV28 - TGTGCCAGCAGTGCCGGGACAGGGATTGTGGGTACGCAGTATTTT CASSAGTGIVGTQYF
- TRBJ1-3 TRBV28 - TGTGCCAGCAGTTCCTCCGCCGCAGGGGACTCTGGAAACACCATATATTTT CASSSSAAGDSGNTIYF
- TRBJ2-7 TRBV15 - TGTGCCACCAGCAGAGACCGGCTTTCGGAGCAGTACTTC CATSRDRLSEQYF
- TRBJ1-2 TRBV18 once TGTGCCAGCTCACCCGAAGGGCCCTATGGCTACACCTTC CASSPEGPYGYTF
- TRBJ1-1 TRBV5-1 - TGCGCCAGCAGCGGTGGGGCGAACACTGAAGCTTTCTTT CASSGGANTEAFF
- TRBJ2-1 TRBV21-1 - TGTGCCAGCCTCAGCGGGGGGCCTTATGTCGGTGAGCAGTTCTTC CASLSGGPYVGEQFF
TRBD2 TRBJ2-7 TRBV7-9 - TGTGCCAGCAGCTTTAGCGGGGGAAGGTCCTACGAGCAGTACTTC CASSFSGGRSYEQYF
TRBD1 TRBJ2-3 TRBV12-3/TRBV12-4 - TGTGCCAGCGGGACAGGGGGAACAGATACGCAGTATTTT CASGTGGTDTQYF
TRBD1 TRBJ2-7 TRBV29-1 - TGCAGCGTCGGACAGGACGTGAATTACGAGCAGTACTTC CSVGQDVNYEQYF
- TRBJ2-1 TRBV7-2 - TGTGCCAGCAGCCTCTCGCTTCGACAGGGAGGGAATGAGCAGTTCTTC CASSLSLRQGGNEQFF
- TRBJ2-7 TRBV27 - TGTGCCAGCAGTTCAGGGCTTCGATTTGGCTACGAGCAGTACTTC CASSSGLRFGYEQYF
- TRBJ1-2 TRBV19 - TGTGCCAGTAGTGTCGGAGTTAACTATGGCTACACCTTC CASSVGVNYGYTF
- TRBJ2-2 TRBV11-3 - TGTGCCAGCAGCTTTACTACCGGGGAGCTGTTTTTT CASSFTTGELFF
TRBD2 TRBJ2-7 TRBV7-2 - TGTGCCAGCAGCTCTCCGGAGCGGGGGGCCTCCAGCTCCTACGAGCAGTACTTC CASSSPERGASSSYEQYF
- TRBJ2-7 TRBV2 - TGTGCCAGCAGTGAAGGGGCAGGGTTAAGCCACGAGCAGTACTTC CASSEGAGLSHEQYF
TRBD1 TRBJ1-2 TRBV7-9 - TGTGCCAGCAGCCCCCCCCGGGACAGGGAAAGAGTGGAGGGTGGCTACACCTTC CASSPPRDRERVEGGYTF
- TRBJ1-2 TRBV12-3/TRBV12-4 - TGTGCCAGCAGTCGACCGGGGGGTGGCTACACCTTC CASSRPGGGYTF
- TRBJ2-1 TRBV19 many TGTGCCAGTAGTATAGCGGGGGCCCACTACAATGAGCAGTTCTTC CASSIAGAHYNEQFF
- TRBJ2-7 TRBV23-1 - TGCGCCAGCAGACCATCCTGTGACACCAGAAAAACCCCCTACGAGCAGTACTTC CASRPSCDTRKTPYEQYF
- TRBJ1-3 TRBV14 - TGTGCCAGCAGCCAAGATTTGACAGGAAACACCATATATTTT CASSQDLTGNTIYF
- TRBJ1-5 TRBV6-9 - TGTGCCAGCAGCCATCCGGGGGGCAGGAGCAATCAGCCCCAGCATTTT CASSHPGGRSNQPQHF
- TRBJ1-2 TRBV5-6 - TGTGCCAGCAGCATCGGCAGAGACTATGGCTACACCTTC CASSIGRDYGYTF
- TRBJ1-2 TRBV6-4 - TGTGCCAGCAGTCCGACAGGAACTGATGGCTACACCTTC CASSPTGTDGYTF
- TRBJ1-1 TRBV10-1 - TGCGCCAGCCCTCGGACGGTGAACACTGAAGCTTTCTTT CASPRTVNTEAFF
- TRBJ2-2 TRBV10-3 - TGTGCCATCAGTGGGGACATCAACACCGGGGAGCTGTTTTTT CAISGDINTGELFF
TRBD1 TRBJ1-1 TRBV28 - TGTGCCAGCAGTTTTACCTGGGACAGGGATGGGGCTGAAGCTTTCTTT CASSFTWDRDGAEAFF
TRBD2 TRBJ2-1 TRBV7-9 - TGTGCCAGCAGCTTAGGGACTAGCGGGGGAAGCTCCTACAATGAGCAGTTCTTC CASSLGTSGGSSYNEQFF
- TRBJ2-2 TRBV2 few TGTGCCAGCAGTCGGCAGACCACCGGGGAGCTGTTTTTT CASSRQTTGELFF
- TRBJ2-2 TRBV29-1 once TGCAGCGTTGACCCTCGGGGTTCCGGCACCGGGGAGCTGTTTTTT CSVDPRGSGTGELFF
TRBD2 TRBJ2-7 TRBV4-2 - TGTGCCAGCAGCCAAGAGTTAGCGGGGCCCTACGAGCAGTACTTC CASSQELAGPYEQYF